This T cell receptor beta chain was found in a study of metastatic and nonmetastatic thyroid tumors. Study summary: Comparative analysis of repertoires was undertaken across blood and tumor or nodule tissue obtained from malignant and benign thyroid patients. The study, taken as a whole, reports: A significant increase in TCR beta diversity was reportedly seen in malignant thyroid tumors relative to benign nodules, in blood and tumor.

Per the germline V gene, CDR1 is SNHLY and CDR2 is FYNNEI. The V and J ends lost 6 bases and 5 bases respectively, with 13 bases between them. This CDR3 is 14 amino acids long. Only a few counts were recorded for this clone. Its antigen remains unidentified. Original processing notes: The authors used CDR3 differences across clinicopathological groups to build a distant-metastasis classifier for papillary thyroid cancer. TCRdb re-clonotyped the PCR reads through MiXCR. TCRdb's processing, not the authors' own work, is the source of the V and J calls. This table has some 28,000 clones, around 4% appearing once. Patients were all untreated before their thyroid surgery.

The V and J genes are TRBV2 and TRBJ2-2; D may correspond to TRBD1 or TRBD2 (6 bases each). Sequencing input: blood. The sequence came from a male donor with papillary thyroid cancer or a benign thyroid nodule (not recorded which). Some clones in this sample may be carry-over from other donors' samples. The CDR3 spells CASRVGGGTGELFF. CDR3 DNA sequence: TGTGCCAGCAGGGTTGGAGGGGGTACCGGGGAGCTGTTTTTT. Complete variable domain (other parts from reference TRBV2 and TRBJ2-2): EPEVTQTPSHQVTQMGQEVILRCVPISNHLYFYWYRQILGQKVEFLVSFYNNEISEKSEIFDDQFSVERPDGSNFTLKIRSTKLEDSAMYFCASRVGGGTGELFFGEGSRLTVL.